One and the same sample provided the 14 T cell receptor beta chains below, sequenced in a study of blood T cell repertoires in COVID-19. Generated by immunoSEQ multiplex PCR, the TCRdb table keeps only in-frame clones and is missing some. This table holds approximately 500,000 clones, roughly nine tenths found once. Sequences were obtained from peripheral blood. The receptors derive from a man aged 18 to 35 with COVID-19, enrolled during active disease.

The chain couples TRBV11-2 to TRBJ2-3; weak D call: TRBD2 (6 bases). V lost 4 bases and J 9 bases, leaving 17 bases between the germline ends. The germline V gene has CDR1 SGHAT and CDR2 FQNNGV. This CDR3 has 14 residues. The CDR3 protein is CASSSPRFRGTQYF. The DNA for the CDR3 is TGTGCCAGCAGCTCCCCCCGCTTCCGGGGGACGCAGTATTTT.

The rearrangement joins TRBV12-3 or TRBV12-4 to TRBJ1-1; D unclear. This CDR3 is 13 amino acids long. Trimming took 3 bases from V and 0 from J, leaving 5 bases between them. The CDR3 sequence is CASSFRLNTEAFF. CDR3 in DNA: TGTGCCAGCAGTTTCAGGTTGAACACTGAAGCTTTCTTT.

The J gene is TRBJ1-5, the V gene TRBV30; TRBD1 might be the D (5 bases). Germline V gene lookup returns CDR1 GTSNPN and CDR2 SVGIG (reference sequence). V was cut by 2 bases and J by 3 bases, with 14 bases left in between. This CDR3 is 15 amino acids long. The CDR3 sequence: CAWSRGRGNNQPQHF. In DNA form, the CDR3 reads TGTGCCTGGAGTAGGGGCCGGGGGAACAATCAGCCCCAGCATTTT. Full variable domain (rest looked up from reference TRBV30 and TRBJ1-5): SQTIHQWPATLVQPVGSPLSLECTVEGTSNPNLYWYRQAAGRGLQLLFYSVGIGQISSEVPQNLSASRPQDRQFILSSKKLLLSDSGFYLCAWSRGRGNNQPQHFGDGTRLSIL.

In nucleotides, the CDR3 is TGCGCCAGCAGCCAGCTTCCCCTAGTGAACCAAGAGACCCAGTACTTC. This sequence encodes CASSQLPLVNQETQYF. J is TRBJ2-5 and V is TRBV4-1; D call uncertain. Germline assignment: CDR1 MGHRA and CDR2 YSYEKL. V lost 3 bases and J 0 bases, leaving 14 bases between the germline ends. This CDR3 comprises 16 residues.

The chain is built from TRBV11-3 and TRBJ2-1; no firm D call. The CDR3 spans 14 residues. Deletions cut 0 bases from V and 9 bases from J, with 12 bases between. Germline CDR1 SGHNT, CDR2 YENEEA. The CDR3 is CASSLEGRVGEQFF. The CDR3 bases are TGTGCCAGCAGCTTAGAGGGCCGTGTGGGTGAGCAGTTCTTC.

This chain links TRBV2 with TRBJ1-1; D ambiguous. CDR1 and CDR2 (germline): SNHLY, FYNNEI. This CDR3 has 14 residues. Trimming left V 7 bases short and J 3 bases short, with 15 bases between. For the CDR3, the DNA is TGTGCCAGCATGGCCCGCGGGGTAGACACTGAAGCTTTCTTT. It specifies CASMARGVDTEAFF. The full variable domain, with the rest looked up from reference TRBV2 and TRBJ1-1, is EPEVTQTPSHQVTQMGQEVILRCVPISNHLYFYWYRQILGQKVEFLVSFYNNEISEKSEIFDDQFSVERPDGSNFTLKIRSTKLEDSAMYFCASMARGVDTEAFFGQGTRLTVV.

This CDR3 is CASSPRTSGIGETQYF. The DNA of the CDR3 is TGTGCCAGCAGCCCCCGGACTAGCGGGATCGGTGAGACCCAGTACTTC. V gene TRBV5-6 combines with J gene TRBJ2-5, with 12 nucleotides matching TRBD2. This CDR3 spans 16 amino acids. With V trimmed by 4 bases and J by 5 bases, 9 bases remained unmatched. Germline V gene sequence: CDR1 SGHDT, CDR2 YYEEEE.

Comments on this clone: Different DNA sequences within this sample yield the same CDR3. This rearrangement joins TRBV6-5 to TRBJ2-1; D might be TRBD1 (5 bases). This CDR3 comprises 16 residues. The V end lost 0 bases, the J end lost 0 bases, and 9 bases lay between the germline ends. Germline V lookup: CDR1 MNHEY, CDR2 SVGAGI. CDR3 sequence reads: CASSYSGTGSYNEQFF. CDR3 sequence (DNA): TGTGCCAGCAGTTACTCGGGAACAGGCTCCTACAATGAGCAGTTCTTC.

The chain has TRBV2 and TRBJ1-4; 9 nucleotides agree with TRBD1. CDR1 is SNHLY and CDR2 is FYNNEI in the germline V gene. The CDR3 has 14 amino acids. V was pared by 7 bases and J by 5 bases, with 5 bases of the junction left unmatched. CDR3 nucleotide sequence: TGTGCCAGCATTCCGGGACAGGGAAATGAAAAACTGTTTTTT. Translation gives CASIPGQGNEKLFF.

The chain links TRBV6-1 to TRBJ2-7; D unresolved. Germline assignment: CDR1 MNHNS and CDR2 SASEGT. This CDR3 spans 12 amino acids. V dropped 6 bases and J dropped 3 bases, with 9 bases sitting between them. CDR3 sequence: CASRAPLYEQYF. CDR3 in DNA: TGTGCCAGCAGGGCACCCCTCTACGAGCAGTACTTC.

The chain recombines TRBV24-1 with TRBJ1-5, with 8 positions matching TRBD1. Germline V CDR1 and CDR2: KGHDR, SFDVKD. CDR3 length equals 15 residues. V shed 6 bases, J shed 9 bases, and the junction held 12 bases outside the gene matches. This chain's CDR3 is CATSPTGGLAGPQHF. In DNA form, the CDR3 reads TGTGCCACCAGTCCTACAGGGGGATTAGCGGGGCCCCAGCATTTT.

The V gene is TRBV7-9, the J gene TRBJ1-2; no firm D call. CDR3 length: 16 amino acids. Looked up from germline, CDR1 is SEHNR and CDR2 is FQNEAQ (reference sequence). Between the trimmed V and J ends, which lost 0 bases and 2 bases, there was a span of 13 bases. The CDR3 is CASSLAGGRRNYGYTF. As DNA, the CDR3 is TGTGCCAGCAGCTTAGCTGGTGGGAGGAGAAACTATGGCTACACCTTC.

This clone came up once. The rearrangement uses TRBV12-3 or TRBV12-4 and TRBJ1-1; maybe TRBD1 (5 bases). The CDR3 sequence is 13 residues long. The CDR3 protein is CAGRQGSNTEAFF. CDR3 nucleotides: TGTGCAGGTAGGCAGGGAAGTAATACTGAAGCTTTCTTT.

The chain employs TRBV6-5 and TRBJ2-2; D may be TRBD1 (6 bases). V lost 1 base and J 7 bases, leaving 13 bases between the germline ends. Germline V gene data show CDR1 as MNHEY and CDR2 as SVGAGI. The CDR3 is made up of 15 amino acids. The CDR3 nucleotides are TGTGCCAGCAGTTACTTTCAGGGGAGTGACGGGGAGCTGTTTTTT. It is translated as CASSYFQGSDGELFF.